The 28 T cell receptor beta chains in this list originate from one sample, sequenced in a study of T cell responses to AZD1222 COVID-19 vaccine. The method was immunoSEQ multiplex PCR; TCRdb's version includes in-frame clones alone and lacks a portion of them. The repertoire includes 120,000 to 150,000 clones, roughly nine tenths of them detected once, and roughly 10% sits in the top ten. Sequenced material: peripheral blood, taken 28 days after the second AZD1222 dose. The origin of the receptors is an adult who received the AZD1222 COVID-19 vaccine.

CDR3 in amino acids: CASSGTGTPRDGYTF. The CDR3 DNA reads as TGTGCCAGCAGCGGAACCGGGACCCCCCGGGATGGCTACACCTTC. The genes are TRBV9 and TRBJ1-2; D may be TRBD1 (5 bases). This CDR3 contains 15 residues. In germline, CDR1 is SGDLS, CDR2 YYNGEE. V was trimmed by 3 bases and J by 6 bases, leaving 18 bases between them. The whole variable domain, filled in from reference TRBV9 and TRBJ1-2, reads DSGVTQTPKHLITATGQRVTLRCSPRSGDLSVYWYQQSLDQGLQFLIQYYNGEERAKGNILERFSAQQFPDLHSELNLSSLELGDSALYFCASSGTGTPRDGYTFGSGTRLTVV.

The chain joins TRBV15 to TRBJ2-1, with TRBD1 matching over 7 bases. Germline V gene data show CDR1 as LNHNV and CDR2 as YYDKDF (reference sequence). CDR3 length: 17 residues. V shed 1 base and J 10 bases; nucleotides not matched to a gene: 16. The CDR3 DNA sequence: TGTGCCACCAGCAGAGGTTTAGGGGACAGCGTGATTTCCGAGCAGTTCTTC. The encoded protein is CATSRGLGDSVISEQFF.

This chain joins TRBV6-5 and TRBJ1-6; 7 bases map to TRBD1. The CDR3 is 14 amino acids. Germline lookup yields CDR1 MNHEY and CDR2 SVGAGI. The V and J ends lost 6 bases and 11 bases, in that order; junction bases with no gene match: 10. The CDR3 here is CASSSGQNRTPLHF. CDR3 nucleotide sequence: TGTGCCAGCAGCTCGGGACAGAATCGTACACCCCTCCACTTT.

The J gene is TRBJ1-2, the V gene TRBV7-3, with a possible D match to TRBD1 (6 bases). Germline CDR1 reads SGHTA; CDR2 reads FQGTGA. This CDR3 region has 13 residues. Trimming left V 1 base short and J 6 bases short, with 9 bases between. CDR3: CASSLSGGDGYTF. The DNA of the CDR3 is TGTGCCAGCAGCTTAAGTGGGGGCGATGGCTACACCTTC.

In DNA form, the CDR3 reads TGTGCCAGCAGCTTAGTTGAGCTTGGCTCTGGAAACACCATATATTTT. It encodes CASSLVELGSGNTIYF. The rearrangement joins TRBV7-2 to TRBJ1-3; D uncertain. Trimming left V 1 base short and J 0 bases short, with 10 bases between. The CDR3 loop spans 16 amino acids. Per germline, CDR1 SGHTA and CDR2 FQGNSA.

The V and J genes are TRBV7-2 and TRBJ2-3; D remains ambiguous. This CDR3 is built from 12 residues. CDR1 SGHTA and CDR2 FQGNSA come from the germline V gene. V shed 6 bases and J shed 6 bases, with 10 bases lying between them. This chain's CDR3 is CASSQYGDTQYF. CDR3 DNA sequence: TGTGCCAGCAGTCAGTATGGCGATACGCAGTATTTT.

The chain is built from TRBV4-3 and TRBJ1-6, with a weak D call TRBD1 (5 bases). From germline, CDR1 is LGHNA and CDR2 YSLEER. V gave up 3 bases and J gave up 8 bases, with 14 bases separating them. This CDR3 contains 15 residues. CDR3 sequence reads: CASSQGIGDYSPLHF. The CDR3 nucleotides are TGCGCCAGCAGCCAGGGTATAGGGGATTATTCACCCCTCCACTTT.

This clone has a single count. V is TRBV2 and J is TRBJ1-4; D uncertain. In germline, CDR1 is SNHLY, CDR2 FYNNEI. Trimming took off 0 bases at V and 0 bases at J, with 8 bases between the two ends. The CDR3 covers 16 residues. In DNA, the CDR3 is TGTGCCAGCAGTGAAGCGGCGGACCCAACTAATGAAAAACTGTTTTTT. Its translation: CASSEAADPTNEKLFF. The full variable domain, its missing parts supplied by reference TRBV2 and TRBJ1-4, is EPEVTQTPSHQVTQMGQEVILRCVPISNHLYFYWYRQILGQKVEFLVSFYNNEISEKSEIFDDQFSVERPDGSNFTLKIRSTKLEDSAMYFCASSEAADPTNEKLFFGSGTQLSVL.

The chain recombines TRBV5-1 with TRBJ2-3; weak D call: TRBD2 (5 bases). V was trimmed by 2 bases and J by 1 base, leaving 14 bases between them. Germline-derived CDR1 and CDR2 are SGHRS and YFSETQ. The CDR3 is 16 amino acids. This CDR3 reads CASSFRTEAGTDTQYF. Here the CDR3 DNA reads TGCGCCAGCAGCTTCCGAACGGAAGCGGGCACAGATACGCAGTATTTT.

The chain recombines TRBV2 with TRBJ1-6; D is unresolved. The CDR3 length is 19 residues. From germline, CDR1 is SNHLY and CDR2 FYNNEI. Trimming cost V 6 bases and J 0 bases, with 21 bases left between them. The CDR3 loop reads CASRDGGQAPSSYNSPLHF. The CDR3 nucleotides are TGTGCCAGCAGGGACGGAGGGCAGGCTCCGAGCTCCTATAATTCACCCCTCCACTTT. Full variable domain (outside the CDR3, taken from reference TRBV2 and TRBJ1-6): EPEVTQTPSHQVTQMGQEVILRCVPISNHLYFYWYRQILGQKVEFLVSFYNNEISEKSEIFDDQFSVERPDGSNFTLKIRSTKLEDSAMYFCASRDGGQAPSSYNSPLHFGNGTRLTVT.

The chain links TRBV7-9 to TRBJ2-7, with D tentatively TRBD2 (7 bases). Deletions cut 5 bases from V and 0 bases from J, with 14 bases between. The germline gives CDR1 SEHNR, CDR2 FQNEAQ (reference sequence). The CDR3 totals 15 residues. The chain's CDR3 is CASSGGGSSSYEQYV. DNA for the CDR3: TGTGCCAGCAGCGGGGGCGGGAGCAGCTCCTACGAGCAGTACGTC.

The V and J genes are TRBV28 and TRBJ1-1, with 12 nucleotides matching TRBD1. Germline V gives CDR1 MDHEN, CDR2 SYDVKM. This CDR3 spans 15 amino acids. V was pared by 6 bases and J by 6 bases, with 8 bases of the junction left unmatched. The CDR3 here is CASRSGQGALAEAFF. The CDR3 DNA sequence: TGTGCCAGCAGATCGGGACAGGGGGCATTGGCTGAAGCTTTCTTT.

This clone has a single count. The chain has TRBV18 and TRBJ1-1, with D unresolved. From germline, CDR1 is KGHSH and CDR2 LQKENI. This CDR3 has 13 residues. Trimming pared 6 bases from V and 2 bases from J, leaving 10 bases between. The CDR3 bases are TGTGCCAGCTCTCCGACCCAAAACACTGAAGCTTTCTTT. It is translated as CASSPTQNTEAFF.

V and J are TRBV5-1 and TRBJ2-3; maybe TRBD1 (5 bases). Germline V gene data show CDR1 as SGHRS and CDR2 as YFSETQ. The CDR3 has 15 amino acids. The V end was cut by 0 bases, the J end by 6 bases, with 14 bases between. The chain's CDR3 is CASSLGQNQGDTQYF. The CDR3 coding sequence is TGCGCCAGCAGCTTGGGACAGAACCAAGGGGATACGCAGTATTTT.

The chain is built from TRBV18 and TRBJ1-2, with 10 nucleotides matching TRBD1. This CDR3 is 14 amino acids long. Germline loops: CDR1 KGHSH, CDR2 LQKENI. The V segment lost 6 bases and the J segment 6 bases; nucleotides outside the gene matches: 7. The CDR3 region is CASSPTGQGDGYTF. For the CDR3, the DNA is TGTGCCAGCTCCCCAACCGGACAGGGGGATGGCTACACCTTC.

CDR3 bases: TGTGCCAGCAGTTTAGAGGGGAGTACCACCGGGGAGCTGTTTTTT. It translates to CASSLEGSTTGELFF. The chain carries TRBV27 and TRBJ2-2; tentatively, D is TRBD1 or TRBD2 (5 bases each). The CDR3 is 15 residues long. CDR1 MNHEY and CDR2 SMNVEV come from the germline V gene (reference sequence). Trimming took 2 bases from V and 4 from J, leaving 11 bases between them.

The J gene is TRBJ1-1, the V gene TRBV29-1; D possibly corresponds to TRBD1 (6 bases). The CDR3 length is 12 residues. V lost 4 bases to trimming and J lost 6 bases, with 12 bases between them. The germline V gene has CDR1 SQVTM and CDR2 ANQGSEA. The CDR3 nucleotides are TGCAGCGTTGTGGGGGGCCTCGCTGAAGCTTTCTTT. Encoded protein: CSVVGGLAEAFF. The full variable domain, with the rest looked up from reference TRBV29-1 and TRBJ1-1, is SAVISQKPSRDICQRGTSLTIQCQVDSQVTMMFWYRQQPGQSLTLIATANQGSEATYESGFVIDKFPISRPNLTFSTLTVSNMSPEDSSIYLCSVVGGLAEAFFGQGTRLTVV.

The chain recombines TRBV10-3 with TRBJ2-7; 7 bases are shared with TRBD2. Germline assignment: CDR1 ENHRY and CDR2 SYGVKD. V lost 0 bases, J lost 3 bases, and 5 bases stayed unmatched. The CDR3 sequence is 15 residues long. CDR3 protein: CAISESGGDYYEQYV. In nucleotides, the CDR3 is TGTGCCATCAGTGAGTCAGGAGGGGACTACTACGAGCAGTACGTC.

This clone was observed once. The chain links TRBV5-1 to TRBJ1-1, with a tentative D call TRBD1 (6 bases). Trimming took off 3 bases at V and 5 bases at J, with 14 bases between the two ends. This CDR3 has 14 residues. Germline CDR1 and CDR2: SGHRS and YFSETQ. The CDR3 sequence is CASSSWDTGTEAFF. As DNA, the CDR3 is TGCGCCAGCAGCTCCTGGGACACGGGGACTGAAGCTTTCTTT. The whole variable domain, filled in from reference TRBV5-1 and TRBJ1-1, reads KAGVTQTPRYLIKTRGQQVTLSCSPISGHRSVSWYQQTPGQGLQFLFEYFSETQRNKGNFPGRFSGRQFSNSRSEMNVSTLELGDSALYLCASSSWDTGTEAFFGQGTRLTVV.

This chain joins TRBV4-2 and TRBJ1-3, with a weak D call TRBD1 (6 bases). Germline CDR1 and CDR2: LGHNA and YNFKEQ. V lost 6 bases and J lost 0, with 12 bases in between. The CDR3 covers 15 residues. The CDR3, as DNA: TGTGCCAGCAGTACCCAGGGGTCCTCTGGAAACACCATATATTTT. It yields the protein CASSTQGSSGNTIYF.

This chain uses TRBV19 with TRBJ1-2; a weak D match, TRBD1 (6 bases). CDR1 and CDR2 (germline): LNHDA, SQIVND (reference sequence). Trimming cost V 7 bases and J 4 bases, with 10 bases left between them. The CDR3 length is 12 residues. The CDR3 reads CASKQGLYGYTF. The DNA for the CDR3 is TGTGCCAGTAAGCAGGGGCTCTATGGCTACACCTTC.

J is TRBJ2-1 and V is TRBV5-1; weak D call: TRBD2 (5 bases). The CDR3 sequence is 13 residues long. Germline V gene sequence: CDR1 SGHRS, CDR2 YFSETQ. V gave up 6 bases and J gave up 4 bases, with 11 bases separating them. CDR3: CASTISGYNEQFF. CDR3 DNA sequence: TGCGCCAGCACCATCAGCGGTTACAATGAGCAGTTCTTC.

The chain joins TRBV5-1 to TRBJ2-2; D gene unclear. Germline V lookup: CDR1 SGHRS, CDR2 YFSETQ. V lost 2 bases to trimming and J lost 4 bases, with 12 bases between them. This CDR3 is built from 15 residues. Here the CDR3 DNA reads TGCGCCAGCAGCTTTAAGGGCCCTGCCACCGGGGAGCTGTTTTTT. Amino acid sequence: CASSFKGPATGELFF. Drawing the rest from reference TRBV5-1 and TRBJ2-2, the complete variable domain is KAGVTQTPRYLIKTRGQQVTLSCSPISGHRSVSWYQQTPGQGLQFLFEYFSETQRNKGNFPGRFSGRQFSNSRSEMNVSTLELGDSALYLCASSFKGPATGELFFGEGSRLTVL.

CDR3 bases: TGTGCCAGCAGAGGTCCTAGCGGGAGGCCTTACAATGAGCAGTTCTTC. This codes for CASRGPSGRPYNEQFF. The chain combines TRBV7-9 with TRBJ2-1, with 11 bases that match TRBD2. The CDR3 sequence is 16 residues long. Trimming removed 6 bases from V and 4 bases from J; junction bases left unmatched: 8. Germline V gives CDR1 SEHNR, CDR2 FQNEAQ (reference sequence).

The chain joins TRBV5-1 to TRBJ1-1; no definite D call. V lost 0 bases and J 5 bases, leaving 11 bases between the germline ends. This CDR3 spans 14 amino acids. Germline-derived CDR1 and CDR2 are SGHRS and YFSETQ. The CDR3 bases are TGCGCCAGCAGCTTGGATAACGAAAGGACTGAAGCTTTCTTT. It encodes CASSLDNERTEAFF.

The V and J genes are TRBV10-3 and TRBJ2-3; TRBD1 matches 7 bases. Germline-derived CDR1 and CDR2 are ENHRY and SYGVKD. The CDR3 spans 14 residues. The trim removed 5 bases at V and 2 bases at J, leaving 4 bases unmatched. The CDR3 DNA sequence: TGTGCCATCAGTCCGACAGGGAACACAGATACGCAGTATTTT. Encoded protein: CAISPTGNTDTQYF.

The chain joins TRBV10-3 to TRBJ1-2; 8 bases fit TRBD1. CDR3 length: 16 amino acids. Trimming took 0 bases from V and 6 from J; bases not matched to a gene: 9. Germline CDR1 and CDR2: ENHRY and SYGVKD. DNA of the CDR3: TGTGCCATCAGTGAGTCAGTCAGCAGGGGGCCTGATGGCTACACCTTC. Residues: CAISESVSRGPDGYTF.

Remarks on this clone: Because it lacks the conserved phenylalanine or tryptophan at the end, this CDR3 is likely a read error. The DNA is omitted, as the CDR3 cannot be located on it reliably, and the CDR3 follows TCRdb's listing. The chain employs TRBV19 and TRBJ2-7; TRBD1, the table's D call, was not compared with the DNA. The CDR3 is 11 amino acids in total, end residues counted. From germline, CDR1 is LNHDA and CDR2 SQIVND (reference sequence). The CDR3 spells CASSIGGTGLS.